This T cell receptor beta chain is drawn from a study of T-cell memory formation after mild COVID-19. Study details: The TCR clusters were mostly specific to one donor. Overall study results and limits: Clones contracting over day 15 to 85 were CD4/CD8 balanced, with later expanders leaning CD4+. The finding that pre-infection memory included some responding clones suggested that cross-reactive memory joined.

The CDR3 contains 11 residues. Per germline, CDR1 DFQATT and CDR2 SNEGSKA (reference sequence). The V end was cut by 5 bases, the J end by 2 bases, with 6 bases between. The authors produced TCR alpha and TCR beta cDNA libraries with sample barcodes and UMIs by 5'RACE using constant-segment primers. From the 5' RACE reads, TCRdb called clonotypes with MiXCR, one entry per CDR3 protein. Altogether fewer than 250,000 distinct CDR3 sequences are present, around 16% being singletons, with the ten largest covering 2.4%. About this clonotype itself: Its target is not known.

The source is an adult woman who had mild COVID-19 (a few samples of this study predate the infection). Cell type and time point are not known. The V gene is TRBV20-1, the J gene TRBJ1-1, with D hard to call. The material sequenced was PBMCs or a T cell subset sorted from them (not recorded which). Here the CDR3 reads CSAWGNTEAFF. The CDR3 coding sequence is TGCAGTGCTTGGGGAAACACTGAAGCTTTCTTT.